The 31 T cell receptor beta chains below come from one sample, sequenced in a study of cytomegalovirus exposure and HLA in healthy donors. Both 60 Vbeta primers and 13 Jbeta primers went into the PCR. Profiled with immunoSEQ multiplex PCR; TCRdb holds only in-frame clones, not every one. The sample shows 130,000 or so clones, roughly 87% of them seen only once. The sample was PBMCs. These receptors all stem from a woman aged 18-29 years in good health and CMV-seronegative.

CDR3 protein: CASSQTGIWVEAFF. The CDR3 DNA sequence: TGCGCCAGCAGCCAAACCGGGATCTGGGTTGAAGCTTTCTTT. The chain joins TRBV5-1 to TRBJ1-1; D unresolved. The CDR3 is 14 residues long. Per germline, CDR1 SGHRS and CDR2 YFSETQ. Trimming took 4 bases from V and 7 from J, leaving 17 bases between them.

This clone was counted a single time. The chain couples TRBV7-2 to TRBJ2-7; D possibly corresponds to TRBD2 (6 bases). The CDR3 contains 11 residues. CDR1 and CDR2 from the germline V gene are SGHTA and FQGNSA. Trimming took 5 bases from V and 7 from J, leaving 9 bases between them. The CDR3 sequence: CASSRGREQYF. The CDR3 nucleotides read TGTGCCAGCAGCCGGGGGAGGGAGCAGTACTTC.

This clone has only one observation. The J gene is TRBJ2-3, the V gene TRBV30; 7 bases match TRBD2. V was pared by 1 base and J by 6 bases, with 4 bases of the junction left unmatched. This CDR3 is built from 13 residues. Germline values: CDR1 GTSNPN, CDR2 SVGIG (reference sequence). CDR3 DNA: TGTGCCTGGAGTGGCTTGGGAGGGGATACGCAGTATTTT. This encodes CAWSGLGGDTQYF.

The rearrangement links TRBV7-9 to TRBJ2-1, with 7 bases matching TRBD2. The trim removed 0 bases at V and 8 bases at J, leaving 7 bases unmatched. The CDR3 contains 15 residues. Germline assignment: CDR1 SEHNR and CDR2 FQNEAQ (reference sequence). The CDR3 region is CASSLAGGPGYEQFF. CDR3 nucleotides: TGTGCCAGCAGCTTAGCGGGAGGGCCCGGATATGAGCAGTTCTTC.

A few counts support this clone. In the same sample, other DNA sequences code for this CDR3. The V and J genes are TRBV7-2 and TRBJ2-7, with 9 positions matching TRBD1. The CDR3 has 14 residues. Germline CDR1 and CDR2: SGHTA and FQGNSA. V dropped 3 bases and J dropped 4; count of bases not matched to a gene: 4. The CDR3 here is CASSFRDRGYEQYF. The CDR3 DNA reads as TGTGCCAGCAGCTTTAGAGACAGGGGGTACGAGCAGTACTTC.

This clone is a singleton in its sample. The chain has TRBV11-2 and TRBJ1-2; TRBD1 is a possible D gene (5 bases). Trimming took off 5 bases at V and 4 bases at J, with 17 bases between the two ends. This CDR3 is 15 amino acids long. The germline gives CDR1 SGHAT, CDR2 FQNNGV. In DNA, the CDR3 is TGTGCCAGCAGCACCGGCCGCCAGGGATCCTATGGCTACACCTTC. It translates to CASSTGRQGSYGYTF.

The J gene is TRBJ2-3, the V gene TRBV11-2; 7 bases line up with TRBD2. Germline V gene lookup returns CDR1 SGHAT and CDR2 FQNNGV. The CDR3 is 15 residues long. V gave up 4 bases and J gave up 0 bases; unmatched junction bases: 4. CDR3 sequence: CASSYLAVSTDTQYF. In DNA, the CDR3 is TGTGCCAGCAGCTATCTAGCGGTTAGCACAGATACGCAGTATTTT.

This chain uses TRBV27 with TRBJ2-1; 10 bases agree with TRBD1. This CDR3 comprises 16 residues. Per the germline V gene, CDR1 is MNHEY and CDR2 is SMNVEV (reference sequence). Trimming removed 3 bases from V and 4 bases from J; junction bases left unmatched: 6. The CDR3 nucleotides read TGTGCCAGCAGTTTCGACAGGGGGCTCGGGTACAATGAGCAGTTCTTC. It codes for CASSFDRGLGYNEQFF.

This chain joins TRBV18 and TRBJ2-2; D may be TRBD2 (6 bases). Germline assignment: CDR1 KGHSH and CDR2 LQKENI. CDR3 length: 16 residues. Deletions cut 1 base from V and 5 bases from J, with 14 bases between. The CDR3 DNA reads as TGTGCCAGCTCACCACTGACTAGGAGGTCGACCGGGGAGCTGTTTTTT. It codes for CASSPLTRRSTGELFF.

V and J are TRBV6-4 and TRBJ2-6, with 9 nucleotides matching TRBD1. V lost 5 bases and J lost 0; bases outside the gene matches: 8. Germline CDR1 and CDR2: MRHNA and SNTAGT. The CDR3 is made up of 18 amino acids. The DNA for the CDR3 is TGTGCCAGCAGTAAGGAGGGACAGGGCTACTCTGGGGCCAACGTCCTGACTTTC. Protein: CASSKEGQGYSGANVLTF.

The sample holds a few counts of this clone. The chain's CDR3 is CASSQAPYRTDNEKLFF. CDR3 DNA sequence: TGCGCCAGCAGCCAAGCCCCTTACCGGACAGATAATGAAAAACTGTTTTTT. The rearrangement uses TRBV4-3 and TRBJ1-4; D may be TRBD1 (6 bases). The CDR3 runs to 17 residues. Trimming stripped 1 base from V and 4 bases from J, with 16 bases between. CDR1 is LGHNA and CDR2 is YSLEER in the germline V gene.

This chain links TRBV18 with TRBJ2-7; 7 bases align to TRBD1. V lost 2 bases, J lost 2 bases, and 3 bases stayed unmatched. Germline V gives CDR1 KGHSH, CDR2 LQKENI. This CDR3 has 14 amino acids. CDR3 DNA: TGTGCCAGCTCACCATTTGACAGGGCCTACGAGCAGTACTTC. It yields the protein CASSPFDRAYEQYF.

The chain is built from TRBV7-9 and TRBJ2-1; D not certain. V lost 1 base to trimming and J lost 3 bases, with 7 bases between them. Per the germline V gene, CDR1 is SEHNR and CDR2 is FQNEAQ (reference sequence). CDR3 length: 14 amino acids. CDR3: CASSLGLDYNEQFF. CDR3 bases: TGTGCCAGCAGCTTAGGACTGGACTACAATGAGCAGTTCTTC.

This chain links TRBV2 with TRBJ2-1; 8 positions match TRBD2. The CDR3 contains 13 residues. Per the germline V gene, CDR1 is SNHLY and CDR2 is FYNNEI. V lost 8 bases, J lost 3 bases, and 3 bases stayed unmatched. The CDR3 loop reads CASEGLVYNEQFF. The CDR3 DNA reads TGTGCCAGCGAGGGACTAGTCTACAATGAGCAGTTCTTC.

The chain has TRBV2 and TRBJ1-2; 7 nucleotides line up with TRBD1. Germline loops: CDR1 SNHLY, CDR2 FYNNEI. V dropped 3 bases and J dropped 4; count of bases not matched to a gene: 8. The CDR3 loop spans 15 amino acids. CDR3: CASSDPAGTAYGYTF. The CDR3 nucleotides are TGTGCCAGCAGTGATCCCGCCGGGACAGCCTATGGCTACACCTTC.

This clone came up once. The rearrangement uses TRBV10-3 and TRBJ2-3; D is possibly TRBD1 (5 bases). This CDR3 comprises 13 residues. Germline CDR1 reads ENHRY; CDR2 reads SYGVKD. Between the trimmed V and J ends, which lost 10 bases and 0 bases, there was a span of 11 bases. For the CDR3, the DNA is TGTGCCACCCTCAGGGATAGCACAGATACGCAGTATTTT. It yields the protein CATLRDSTDTQYF.

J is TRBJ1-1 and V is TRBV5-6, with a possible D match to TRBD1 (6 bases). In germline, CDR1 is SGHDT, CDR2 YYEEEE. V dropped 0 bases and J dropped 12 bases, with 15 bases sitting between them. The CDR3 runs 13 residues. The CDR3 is CASSLGTAWDTFF. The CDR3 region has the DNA TGTGCCAGCAGCTTGGGAACAGCTTGGGACACTTTCTTT.

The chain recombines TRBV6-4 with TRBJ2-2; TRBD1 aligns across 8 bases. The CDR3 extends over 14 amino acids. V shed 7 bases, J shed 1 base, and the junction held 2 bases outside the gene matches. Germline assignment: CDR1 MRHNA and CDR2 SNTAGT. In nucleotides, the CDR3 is TGTGCCAGCAAAGGGACAGGGAACACCGGGGAGCTGTTTTTT. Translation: CASKGTGNTGELFF.

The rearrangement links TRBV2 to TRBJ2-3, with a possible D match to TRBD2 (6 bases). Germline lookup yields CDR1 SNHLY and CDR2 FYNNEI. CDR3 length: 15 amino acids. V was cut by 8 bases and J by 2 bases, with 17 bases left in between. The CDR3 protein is CASARASDPTDTQYF. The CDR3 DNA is TGTGCCAGCGCCCGGGCTAGCGATCCCACAGATACGCAGTATTTT. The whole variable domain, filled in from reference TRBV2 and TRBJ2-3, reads EPEVTQTPSHQVTQMGQEVILRCVPISNHLYFYWYRQILGQKVEFLVSFYNNEISEKSEIFDDQFSVERPDGSNFTLKIRSTKLEDSAMYFCASARASDPTDTQYFGPGTRLTVL.

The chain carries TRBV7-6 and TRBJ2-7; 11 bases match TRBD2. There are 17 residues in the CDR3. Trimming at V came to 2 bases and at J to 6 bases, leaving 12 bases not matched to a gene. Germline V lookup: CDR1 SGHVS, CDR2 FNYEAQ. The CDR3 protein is CASSLSPPTSGDGEQYF. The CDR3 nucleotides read TGTGCCAGCAGCTTAAGCCCCCCGACTAGCGGGGATGGCGAGCAGTACTTC.

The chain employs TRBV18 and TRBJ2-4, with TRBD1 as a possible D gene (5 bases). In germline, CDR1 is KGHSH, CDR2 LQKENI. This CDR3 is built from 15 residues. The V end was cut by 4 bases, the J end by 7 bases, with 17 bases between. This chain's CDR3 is CASSLIDSRGNIQYF. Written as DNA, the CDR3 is TGTGCCAGCTCACTTATAGACAGTCGTGGGAACATTCAGTACTTC.

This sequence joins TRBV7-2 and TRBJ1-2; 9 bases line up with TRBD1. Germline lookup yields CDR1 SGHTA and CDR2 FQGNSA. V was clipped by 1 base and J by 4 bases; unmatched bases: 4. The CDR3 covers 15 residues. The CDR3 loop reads CASSLGTGVPYGYTF. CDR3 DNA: TGTGCCAGCAGCTTAGGGACAGGGGTTCCCTATGGCTACACCTTC.

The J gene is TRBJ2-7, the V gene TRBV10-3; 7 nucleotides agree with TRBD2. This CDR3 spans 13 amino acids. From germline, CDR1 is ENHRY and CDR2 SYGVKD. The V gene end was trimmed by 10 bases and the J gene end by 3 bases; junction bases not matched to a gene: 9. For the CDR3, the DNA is TGTGCCAACTCCGGGACTACAGGCTACGAGCAGTACTTC. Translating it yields CANSGTTGYEQYF.

CDR3 DNA sequence: TGCGCCAGCAGCCAAGGCGAGTCCAGAAACACCATATATTTT. It specifies CASSQGESRNTIYF. The chain links TRBV4-1 to TRBJ1-3; no clear D gene. Trimming pared 1 base from V and 5 bases from J, leaving 9 bases between. Germline CDR1 MGHRA, CDR2 YSYEKL. The CDR3 has 14 amino acids.

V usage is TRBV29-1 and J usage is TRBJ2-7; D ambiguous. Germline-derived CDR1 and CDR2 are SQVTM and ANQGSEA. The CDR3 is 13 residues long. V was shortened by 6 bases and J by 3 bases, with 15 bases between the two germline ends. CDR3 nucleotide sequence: TGCAGCGTCGCTAGTCCAGATATCTACGAGCAGTACTTC. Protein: CSVASPDIYEQYF.

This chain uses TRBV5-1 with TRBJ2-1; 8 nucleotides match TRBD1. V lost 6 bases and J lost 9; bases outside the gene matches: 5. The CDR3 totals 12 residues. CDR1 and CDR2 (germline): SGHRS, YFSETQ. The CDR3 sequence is CASTPQGGEQFF. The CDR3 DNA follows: TGCGCCAGCACCCCACAGGGGGGTGAGCAGTTCTTC.

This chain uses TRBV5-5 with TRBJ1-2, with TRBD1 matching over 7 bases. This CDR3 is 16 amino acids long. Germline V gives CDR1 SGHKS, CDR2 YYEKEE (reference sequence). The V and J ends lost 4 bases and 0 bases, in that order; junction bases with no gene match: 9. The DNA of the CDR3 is TGTGCCAGCAGCACGATACTCGGGACAGCTAACTATGGCTACACCTTC. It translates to CASSTILGTANYGYTF.

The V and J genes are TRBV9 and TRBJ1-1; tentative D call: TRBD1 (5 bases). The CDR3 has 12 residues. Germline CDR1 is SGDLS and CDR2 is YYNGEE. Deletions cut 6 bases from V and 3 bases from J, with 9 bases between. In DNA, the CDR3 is TGTGCCAGCAAAGGGGCGGACACTGAAGCTTTCTTT. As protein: CASKGADTEAFF. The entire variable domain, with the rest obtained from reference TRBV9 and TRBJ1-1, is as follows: DSGVTQTPKHLITATGQRVTLRCSPRSGDLSVYWYQQSLDQGLQFLIQYYNGEERAKGNILERFSAQQFPDLHSELNLSSLELGDSALYFCASKGADTEAFFGQGTRLTVV.

CDR3 DNA: TGTGCCAGCAGCCAAGATCGAGAGGGTATTGGCTACACCTTC. Its protein product is CASSQDREGIGYTF. This rearrangement joins TRBV4-2 to TRBJ1-2; D gene uncertain. The CDR3 sequence is 14 residues long. V was cut by 0 bases and J by 7 bases, with 12 bases left in between. CDR1 is LGHNA, CDR2 YNFKEQ, per germline.

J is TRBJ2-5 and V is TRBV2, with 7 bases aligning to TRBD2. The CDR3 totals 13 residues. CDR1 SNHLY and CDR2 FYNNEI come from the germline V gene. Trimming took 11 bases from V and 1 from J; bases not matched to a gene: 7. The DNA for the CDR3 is TGTGCCGGGGGGGGGATAGGCCAAGAGACCCAGTACTTC. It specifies CAGGGIGQETQYF.

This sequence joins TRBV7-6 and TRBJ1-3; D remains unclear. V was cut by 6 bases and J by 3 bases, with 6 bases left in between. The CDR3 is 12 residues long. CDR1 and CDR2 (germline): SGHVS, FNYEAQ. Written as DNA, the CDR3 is TGTGCCAGCAGTTACAGTGGAAACACCATATATTTT. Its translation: CASSYSGNTIYF.